What follows are 25 T cell receptor beta chains derived from one specimen sequenced in a study of blood T cell repertoires in COVID-19. Produced via immunoSEQ multiplex PCR; TCRdb's table is partial and in-frame only. The table records about 670,000 clones, about nine tenths of them present only once. Input material: peripheral blood. All receptors derive from a woman aged 18-29 years with acute or convalescent COVID-19.

The chain joins TRBV5-1 to TRBJ2-6; 7 nucleotides align to TRBD1. Germline values: CDR1 SGHRS, CDR2 YFSETQ. The V gene end was trimmed by 4 bases and the J gene end by 0 bases; junction bases not matched to a gene: 16. There are 20 residues in the CDR3. CDR3 region: CASSGPGTASLISGANVLTF. The CDR3 DNA follows: TGCGCCAGCAGCGGCCCGGGGACAGCCTCGCTCATCTCTGGGGCCAACGTCCTGACTTTC.

The chain is built from TRBV7-2 and TRBJ2-7; 9 positions match TRBD1. In germline, CDR1 is SGHTA, CDR2 FQGNSA. With V trimmed by 6 bases and J by 7 bases, 7 bases remained unmatched. The CDR3 is made up of 13 amino acids. CDR3 sequence reads: CASRSGTGREQYF. The DNA for the CDR3 is TGTGCCAGCAGGTCCGGGACAGGGCGAGAGCAGTACTTC. Supplemented by reference TRBV7-2 and TRBJ2-7, the full variable domain reads GAGVSQSPSNKVTEKGKDVELRCDPISGHTALYWYRQSLGQGLEFLIYFQGNSAPDKSGLPSDRFSAERTGGSVSTLTIQRTQQEDSAVYLCASRSGTGREQYFGPGTRLTVT.

Details on this clone: Other DNA variants within this sample encode the same CDR3. This chain links TRBV5-1 with TRBJ1-2; TRBD1 is a possible D gene (5 bases). CDR1 is SGHRS and CDR2 is YFSETQ in the germline V gene. This CDR3 region has 13 residues. Trimming stripped 0 bases from V and 8 bases from J, with 11 bases between. The CDR3 sequence: CASSLAGGGGYTF. In DNA, the CDR3 is TGCGCCAGCAGCTTGGCCGGGGGAGGCGGCTACACCTTC.

The V call is TRBV19, the J call TRBJ1-3, with D unclear. Germline CDR1 reads LNHDA; CDR2 reads SQIVND (reference sequence). The CDR3 is 15 amino acids. V dropped 5 bases and J dropped 0 bases, with 11 bases sitting between them. The CDR3, as DNA: TGTGCCAGTAGTCCTGAACAGTTCTCTGGAAACACCATATATTTT. Amino acids: CASSPEQFSGNTIYF. Looking up the rest from reference TRBV19 and TRBJ1-3 gives the full variable domain: DGGITQSPKYLFRKEGQNVTLSCEQNLNHDAMYWYRQDPGQGLRLIYYSQIVNDFQKGDIAEGYSVSREKKESFPLTVTSAQKNPTAFYLCASSPEQFSGNTIYFGEGSWLTVV.

The chain links TRBV13 to TRBJ2-1; D perhaps matches TRBD2 (5 bases). With 5 bases removed from V and 7 bases from J, the gap between germline ends came to 15 bases. The CDR3 runs 14 residues. CDR1 is PRHDT and CDR2 is FYEKMQ in the germline V gene (reference sequence). CDR3 in DNA: TGTGCCAGCAGCCTCCGGTTGAGGGATAATGAGCAGTTCTTC. Translation: CASSLRLRDNEQFF.

The chain has TRBV5-1 and TRBJ1-5; D is ambiguous. Germline V gives CDR1 SGHRS, CDR2 YFSETQ. The CDR3 length is 14 residues. V was shortened by 0 bases and J by 7 bases, with 11 bases between the two germline ends. CDR3 sequence: CASSLAGRNQPQHF. The DNA for the CDR3 is TGCGCCAGCAGCTTGGCCGGCAGGAACCAGCCCCAGCATTTT. The variable domain in full, with the rest retrieved from reference TRBV5-1 and TRBJ1-5, is KAGVTQTPRYLIKTRGQQVTLSCSPISGHRSVSWYQQTPGQGLQFLFEYFSETQRNKGNFPGRFSGRQFSNSRSEMNVSTLELGDSALYLCASSLAGRNQPQHFGDGTRLSIL.

The CDR3 coding sequence is TGTGCCAGCAACCGACTAGCGGACCCAATAGGCGATGAGCAGTTCTTC. This gives the protein CASNRLADPIGDEQFF. V gene TRBV2 combines with J gene TRBJ2-1, with 9 positions matching TRBD2. Germline CDR1 reads SNHLY; CDR2 reads FYNNEI. CDR3 size: 16 residues. V shed 7 bases, J shed 8 bases, and the junction held 15 bases outside the gene matches.

The chain couples TRBV11-2 to TRBJ2-7; unclear D gene. V lost 4 bases and J lost 9, with 10 bases in between. In germline, CDR1 is SGHAT, CDR2 FQNNGV. The CDR3 is 11 residues long. The DNA of the CDR3 is TGTGCCAGCAGCTCGCCCGGGTGGCAGTACTTC. Its protein is CASSSPGWQYF.

The chain employs TRBV19 and TRBJ1-2; tentative D call: TRBD1 (5 bases). The CDR3 is 13 residues long. Germline V lookup: CDR1 LNHDA, CDR2 SQIVND (reference sequence). V dropped 4 bases and J dropped 3 bases, with 9 bases sitting between them. The CDR3 DNA sequence: TGTGCCAGTAGTACTTGGGGGGACTATGGCTACACCTTC. This sequence encodes CASSTWGDYGYTF. The full variable domain, with the rest looked up from reference TRBV19 and TRBJ1-2, is DGGITQSPKYLFRKEGQNVTLSCEQNLNHDAMYWYRQDPGQGLRLIYYSQIVNDFQKGDIAEGYSVSREKKESFPLTVTSAQKNPTAFYLCASSTWGDYGYTFGSGTRLTVV.

The chain employs TRBV12-3 or TRBV12-4 and TRBJ1-2; D is ambiguous. Trimming cost V 1 base and J 8 bases, with 11 bases left between them. The CDR3 covers 13 residues. The CDR3 protein is CASSLVIGEGYTF. CDR3 DNA: TGTGCCAGCAGTTTAGTTATCGGGGAGGGCTACACCTTC.

The chain joins TRBV5-5 to TRBJ1-4, with 8 positions matching TRBD1. There are 16 residues in the CDR3. The V and J ends lost 6 bases and 8 bases, in that order; junction bases with no gene match: 15. CDR1 and CDR2 (germline): SGHKS, YYEKEE (reference sequence). CDR3 in amino acids: CASTLPQTGVREKLFF. CDR3 DNA: TGTGCCAGCACGCTCCCCCAGACAGGGGTTAGGGAAAAACTGTTTTTT.

The chain couples TRBV30 to TRBJ2-7; a possible D gene is TRBD1 (6 bases). Looked up from germline, CDR1 is GTSNPN and CDR2 is SVGIG (reference sequence). The CDR3 consists of 15 residues. V was clipped by 1 base and J by 6 bases, with 19 bases between them. The CDR3 sequence is CAWSGMGARISEQYF. As DNA, the CDR3 is TGTGCCTGGAGTGGTATGGGGGCGCGTATATCCGAGCAGTACTTC.

This clone was observed a single time. This sequence joins TRBV2 and TRBJ1-1, with a tentative D call TRBD1 (6 bases). Germline-derived CDR1 and CDR2 are SNHLY and FYNNEI. The CDR3 is 13 amino acids. V was clipped by 9 bases and J by 1 base, with 12 bases between them. The chain's CDR3 is CASYAGANTEAFF. CDR3 nucleotides: TGTGCCAGTTACGCGGGGGCGAACACTGAAGCTTTCTTT.

The rearrangement joins TRBV15 to TRBJ1-5; D gene ambiguous. The V gene's germline CDR1 is LNHNV and CDR2 YYDKDF (reference sequence). V was pared by 5 bases and J by 4 bases, with 12 bases between. CDR3 length: 14 residues. CDR3 protein: CATSPGRGNQPQHF. Written as DNA, the CDR3 is TGTGCCACCAGCCCCGGACGGGGAAATCAGCCCCAGCATTTT.

The chain combines TRBV29-1 with TRBJ1-1; 9 bases are a match to TRBD1. With 4 bases clipped from V and 4 bases from J, the junction kept 16 bases outside the gene matches. The CDR3 is 17 amino acids. Germline assignment: CDR1 SQVTM and CDR2 ANQGSEA. The CDR3 coding sequence is TGCAGCGTTGGAGGGCGGGACAGGGTTTTTCCTAGCACTGAAGCTTTCTTT. This translates into CSVGGRDRVFPSTEAFF.

CDR3 coding DNA: TGCGCCAGCAGCTTGGCAGAGGCATGGGGCTACACCTTC. Translation gives CASSLAEAWGYTF. The chain recombines TRBV5-1 with TRBJ1-2; no reliable D call. This CDR3 contains 13 residues. CDR1 is SGHRS, CDR2 YFSETQ, per germline. Trimming stripped 0 bases from V and 8 bases from J, with 11 bases between.

This chain connects TRBV18 to TRBJ1-4; tentative D call: TRBD1 (5 bases). Germline lookup yields CDR1 KGHSH and CDR2 LQKENI. Trimming shortened V by 4 bases and J by 0 bases, and 21 bases separated the two germline ends. This CDR3 is 19 amino acids long. DNA for the CDR3: TGTGCCAGCTCACGAGAACGACAGATGGCGGACGCAACTAATGAAAAACTGTTTTTT. Amino acids: CASSRERQMADATNEKLFF. Based on the CDR3 plus reference TRBV18 and TRBJ1-4, the full variable domain is NAGVMQNPRHLVRRRGQEARLRCSPMKGHSHVYWYRQLPEEGLKFMVYLQKENIIDESGMPKERFSAEFPKEGPSILRIQQVVRGDSAAYFCASSRERQMADATNEKLFFGSGTQLSVL.

The V gene is TRBV3-1 (or the pseudogene TRBV3-2), the J gene TRBJ1-3; no clear D. The germline gives CDR1 LGHDT, CDR2 YNNKEL (reference sequence). With 4 bases removed from V and 2 bases from J, the gap between germline ends came to 12 bases. This CDR3 region has 15 residues. The CDR3 DNA follows: TGTGCCAGCAGCCGAGCAGGAGGTCCTGGAAACACCATATATTTT. It is translated as CASSRAGGPGNTIYF.

CDR3 region: CASSIQTGGGYGYTF. CDR3 sequence (DNA): TGTGCCAGTAGTATCCAGACAGGGGGTGGATATGGCTACACCTTC. The rearrangement joins TRBV19 to TRBJ1-2, with TRBD1 matching over 9 bases. Germline V gene data show CDR1 as LNHDA and CDR2 as SQIVND (reference sequence). The junction had 7 bases not matched to a gene; V was cut back by 3 bases and J by 5 bases. The CDR3 consists of 15 residues.

This chain joins TRBV6-5 and TRBJ1-2; no clear D gene. V was cut by 6 bases and J by 1 base, with 9 bases left in between. Germline CDR1 is MNHEY and CDR2 is SVGAGI. This CDR3 contains 13 residues. The CDR3 region is CASSRTGNYGYTF. In DNA form, the CDR3 reads TGTGCCAGCAGCCGTACTGGTAACTATGGCTACACCTTC.

The chain's CDR3 is CASSQTGLSDSPLHF. The CDR3 DNA reads as TGTGCCAGCAGCCAGACGGGACTGTCGGATTCACCCCTCCACTTT. The chain joins TRBV4-2 to TRBJ1-6; the D gene is possibly TRBD1 (5 bases). Germline values: CDR1 LGHNA, CDR2 YNFKEQ. CDR3 size: 15 residues. Trimming removed 3 bases at V and 8 bases at J, with 14 bases between.

The genes are TRBV3-1 (or the pseudogene TRBV3-2) and TRBJ2-3; TRBD1 agrees at 8 bases. Germline V gene sequence: CDR1 LGHDT, CDR2 YNNKEL (reference sequence). This CDR3 has 16 amino acids. The trim removed 4 bases at V and 1 base at J, leaving 7 bases unmatched. The CDR3 sequence: CASSRWTGKGTDTQYF. Here the CDR3 DNA reads TGTGCCAGCAGCCGATGGACAGGGAAAGGCACAGATACGCAGTATTTT.

The rearrangement links TRBV25-1 to TRBJ1-4; tentatively, D is TRBD1 (5 bases). The germline CDR1 and CDR2 sequences are MGHDK and SYGVNS. Trimming removed 5 bases at V and 7 bases at J, with 17 bases between. The CDR3 has 15 residues. CDR3 coding DNA: TGTGCCAGCAGTTCGCGCAGGGCAGTCCGTGAAAAACTGTTTTTT. Its protein is CASSSRRAVREKLFF.

V is TRBV9 and J is TRBJ2-2; 12 bases match TRBD1. This CDR3 has 18 residues. Trimming took 1 base from V and 2 from J; bases not matched to a gene: 6. The germline CDR1 and CDR2 sequences are SGDLS and YYNGEE. CDR3 in DNA: TGTGCCAGCAGCGTAAAGGGACAGGGGGCAACTAACACCGGGGAGCTGTTTTTT. Protein product: CASSVKGQGATNTGELFF. The variable domain in full, completed from reference TRBV9 and TRBJ2-2, reads DSGVTQTPKHLITATGQRVTLRCSPRSGDLSVYWYQQSLDQGLQFLIQYYNGEERAKGNILERFSAQQFPDLHSELNLSSLELGDSALYFCASSVKGQGATNTGELFFGEGSRLTVL.

V gene TRBV5-8 combines with J gene TRBJ1-2; D is possibly TRBD1 (6 bases). CDR1 and CDR2 (germline): SGHTS, YDEGEE. V shed 0 bases and J shed 7 bases, with 13 bases lying between them. There are 14 residues in the CDR3. As DNA, the CDR3 is TGTGCCAGCAGCTTGGTGGGGGGGCCCGGTGGCTACACCTTC. Translated, it gives CASSLVGGPGGYTF. Based on the CDR3 plus reference TRBV5-8 and TRBJ1-2, the full variable domain is EAGVTQSPTHLIKTRGQQATLRCSPISGHTSVYWYQQALGLGLQFLLWYDEGEERNRGNFPPRFSGRQFPNYSSELNVNALELEDSALYLCASSLVGGPGGYTFGSGTRLTVV.